Each of the 26 T cell receptor beta chains below was sequenced from the same sample in a study of blood T cell repertoires in COVID-19 (dated by TCRdb to about 2020). The method behind the library was the immunoSEQ multiplex PCR assay. TCRdb took over this immuneACCESS table, retaining in-frame rearrangements with V and J assigned. Such tables are incomplete; in checked studies, under half of the missing clones stem from an unresolved V gene, and the remainder is unexplained. The sample has 170,000 or so clones on record, around 83% of them singletons. The biggest ten clones account for more than 5.5% of the sample. The sequencing sample was made of PBMCs or T cells enriched from blood (not recorded which). These receptor sequences come from a man aged 35 to 55 who had recovered from COVID-19.

The chain recombines TRBV3-1 (or the pseudogene TRBV3-2) with TRBJ2-7; a possible D gene is TRBD1 (6 bases). V shed 0 bases and J shed 3 bases, with 9 bases lying between them. The CDR3 runs to 14 residues. Germline V gene lookup returns CDR1 LGHDT and CDR2 YNNKEL (reference sequence). The CDR3 region is CASSQDGTFYEQYF. The CDR3 DNA follows: TGTGCCAGCAGCCAAGATGGGACATTCTACGAGCAGTACTTC.

The chain couples TRBV6-1 to TRBJ1-5; 9 bases align to TRBD1. The CDR3 is 16 residues long. The germline CDR1 and CDR2 sequences are MNHNS and SASEGT. The ends lost 3 bases at V and 3 bases at J; junction bases unmatched: 6. The CDR3 nucleotides are TGTGCCAGCAGTGACTTAGGGGACAGGGCCAATCAGCCCCAGCATTTT. Residues: CASSDLGDRANQPQHF.

This chain joins TRBV10-3 and TRBJ2-1; 11 bases agree with TRBD2. Germline V gene sequence: CDR1 ENHRY, CDR2 SYGVKD. The CDR3 runs 20 residues. With V trimmed by 7 bases and J by 7 bases, 24 bases remained unmatched. CDR3 in DNA: TGTGCCATCACCCACGGGACTAGCGGAGAATCTTCCACCAACGGGAATGAGCAGTTCTTC. Translating it yields CAITHGTSGESSTNGNEQFF.

The table lists this clone with a few counts. This chain joins TRBV19 and TRBJ1-5; no firm D call. Trimming pared 6 bases from V and 1 base from J, leaving 10 bases between. The CDR3 is 14 amino acids. In germline, CDR1 is LNHDA, CDR2 SQIVND (reference sequence). The DNA for the CDR3 is TGTGCCAGTAGGCCGGGTCAAAGCAATCAGCCCCAGCATTTT. Translated: CASRPGQSNQPQHF.

This clone has only a few counts. V gene TRBV28 combines with J gene TRBJ1-2; tentatively, D is TRBD1 (5 bases). CDR1 is MDHEN, CDR2 SYDVKM, per germline. The CDR3 loop spans 14 amino acids. V lost 6 bases to trimming and J lost 7 bases, with 18 bases between them. The CDR3, as DNA: TGTGCCAGCAGCGACGGGCAGGGTGGATTTGGCTACACCTTC. Its protein product is CASSDGQGGFGYTF.

CDR3 DNA: TGTGCCAGCAGCCCACCTACAGAAGGAGGGTATGGAGCTTTCTTT. Translated: CASSPPTEGGYGAFF. The genes are TRBV3-1 (or the pseudogene TRBV3-2) and TRBJ1-1; no definite D call. The germline gives CDR1 LGHDT, CDR2 YNNKEL (reference sequence). The CDR3 consists of 15 residues. V gave up 4 bases and J gave up 10 bases, with 22 bases separating them.

The DNA of the CDR3 is TGTGCCAGCAGCCCCGGGACAGCCACCTACGAGCAGTACTTC. Translation gives CASSPGTATYEQYF. The chain couples TRBV5-6 to TRBJ2-7; 7 bases align to TRBD1. The CDR3 is 14 residues long. The germline V gene encodes CDR1 SGHDT and CDR2 YYEEEE. After removal of 4 bases from V and 2 bases from J, the junction contained 6 bases not matched to a gene. The whole variable domain, remainder taken from reference TRBV5-6 and TRBJ2-7, is DAGVTQSPTHLIKTRGQQVTLRCSPKSGHDTVSWYQQALGQGPQFIFQYYEEEERQRGNFPDRFSGHQFPNYSSELNVNALLLGDSALYLCASSPGTATYEQYFGPGTRLTVT.

The chain links TRBV27 to TRBJ1-2; 7 nucleotides align to TRBD1. The V gene's germline CDR1 is MNHEY and CDR2 SMNVEV (reference sequence). CDR3 size: 16 residues. Trimming at V came to 1 base and at J to 1 base, leaving 6 bases not matched to a gene. CDR3 loop: CASSLLGQDSNYGYTF. DNA for the CDR3: TGTGCCAGCAGTTTATTAGGACAGGATAGTAACTATGGCTACACCTTC.

This clone appeared a few times. This sequence joins TRBV30 and TRBJ2-7; 11 positions match TRBD1. Per germline, CDR1 GTSNPN and CDR2 SVGIG (reference sequence). V shed 0 bases and J 3 bases; nucleotides not matched to a gene: 10. The CDR3 spans 17 residues. The CDR3 reads CAWSVQRGTGGFYEQYF. In DNA, the CDR3 is TGTGCCTGGAGTGTACAAAGGGGGACAGGGGGGTTCTACGAGCAGTACTTC. Full variable domain (remainder filled in from reference TRBV30 and TRBJ2-7): SQTIHQWPATLVQPVGSPLSLECTVEGTSNPNLYWYRQAAGRGLQLLFYSVGIGQISSEVPQNLSASRPQDRQFILSSKKLLLSDSGFYLCAWSVQRGTGGFYEQYFGPGTRLTVT.

This clone was counted only a few times. The chain's CDR3 is CASRPDSLTNEKLFF. CDR3 DNA: TGTGCCAGCAGACCGGACAGTCTCACTAATGAAAAACTGTTTTTT. The chain recombines TRBV2 with TRBJ1-4; maybe TRBD1 (6 bases). This CDR3 region has 15 residues. Trimming stripped 6 bases from V and 2 bases from J, with 13 bases between. The germline V gene has CDR1 SNHLY and CDR2 FYNNEI.

The CDR3 sequence is CASSTHRPGQNSPLHF. The DNA for the CDR3 is TGTGCCAGCAGTACCCACAGACCGGGACAGAATTCACCCCTCCACTTT. The chain is built from TRBV28 and TRBJ1-6; 7 bases fit TRBD1. Germline V lookup: CDR1 MDHEN, CDR2 SYDVKM. J lost 7 bases, V lost 5 bases, and 11 bases had no gene match. This CDR3 is 16 amino acids long.

The chain couples TRBV7-9 to TRBJ1-5; possible D gene TRBD1, 6 bases. In germline, CDR1 is SEHNR, CDR2 FQNEAQ (reference sequence). The CDR3 sequence is 13 residues long. Deletions cut 4 bases from V and 6 bases from J, with 10 bases between. The CDR3 loop is CASSSQGSQPQHF. Here the CDR3 DNA reads TGTGCCAGCAGCTCACAGGGAAGTCAGCCCCAGCATTTT.

The rearrangement joins TRBV4-2 to TRBJ2-7, with 14 bases lining up with TRBD2. Germline CDR1 and CDR2: LGHNA and YNFKEQ. The CDR3 covers 18 residues. V was pared by 4 bases and J by 5 bases, with 13 bases of the junction left unmatched. The CDR3 nucleotides read TGTGCCAGCAGCCCTGGGACTAGCGGGAGCAAAATTGGACACGAGCAGTACTTC. It translates to CASSPGTSGSKIGHEQYF.

This clone was counted a few times. The chain recombines TRBV25-1 with TRBJ1-1; 7 positions match TRBD1. This CDR3 is built from 15 residues. V was clipped by 4 bases and J by 6 bases; unmatched bases: 11. Germline V gene sequence: CDR1 MGHDK, CDR2 SYGVNS. The CDR3, as DNA: TGTGCCAGCAGTGGACTACAGGGGAAGAGGTCTGAAGCTTTCTTT. Its protein is CASSGLQGKRSEAFF. Complete variable domain (other parts from reference TRBV25-1 and TRBJ1-1): EADIYQTPRYLVIGTGKKITLECSQTMGHDKMYWYQQDPGMELHLIHYSYGVNSTEKGDLSSESTVSRIRTEHFPLTLESARPSHTSQYLCASSGLQGKRSEAFFGQGTRLTVV.

V gene TRBV3-1 (or the pseudogene TRBV3-2) combines with J gene TRBJ2-4; 7 nucleotides align to TRBD1. Trimming cost V 2 bases and J 3 bases; bases outside gene matches: 7. This CDR3 has 16 residues. Germline CDR1 and CDR2: LGHDT and YNNKEL (reference sequence). CDR3 DNA: TGTGCCAGCAGCCAAATAGGGGGCTTGGGCAAAAACATTCAGTACTTC. Protein product: CASSQIGGLGKNIQYF.

In its sample, this clone was seen once. V usage is TRBV24-1 and J usage is TRBJ2-3; D possibly corresponds to TRBD1 (6 bases). In germline, CDR1 is KGHDR, CDR2 SFDVKD. The CDR3 consists of 16 residues. Trimming left V 4 bases short and J 0 bases short, with 13 bases between. CDR3 residues: CATSDPTGASTDTQYF. For the CDR3, the DNA is TGTGCCACCAGTGACCCGACAGGAGCCAGCACAGATACGCAGTATTTT.

This clone was observed a handful of times. The rearrangement links TRBV5-1 to TRBJ2-4, with 8 nucleotides matching TRBD1. CDR3 size: 13 residues. The germline V gene has CDR1 SGHRS and CDR2 YFSETQ. The V segment lost 3 bases and the J segment 9 bases; nucleotides outside the gene matches: 5. The CDR3 reads CASSSDRVGIQYF. The DNA for the CDR3 is TGCGCCAGCAGCTCGGACAGGGTGGGCATTCAGTACTTC.

V is TRBV5-1 and J is TRBJ2-2; TRBD1 matches at 10 bases. After removal of 4 bases from V and 6 bases from J, the junction contained 3 bases not matched to a gene. This CDR3 is built from 14 residues. CDR1 is SGHRS and CDR2 is YFSETQ in the germline V gene. The DNA of the CDR3 is TGCGCCAGCAGCGACAGGGGGCGCGCCGGGGAGCTGTTTTTT. Its translation is CASSDRGRAGELFF.

The chain carries TRBV15 and TRBJ1-4; 9 bases align to TRBD1. CDR1 is LNHNV and CDR2 is YYDKDF in the germline V gene (reference sequence). The CDR3 loop spans 16 amino acids. The V segment lost 8 bases and the J segment 3 bases; nucleotides outside the gene matches: 10. CDR3 loop: CATEPGTGLPNEKLFF. Written as DNA, the CDR3 is TGTGCCACCGAACCCGGGACAGGGTTGCCTAATGAAAAACTGTTTTTT.

The chain employs TRBV19 and TRBJ2-7, with D possibly TRBD1 on 6 matching bases. This CDR3 region has 15 residues. Germline V CDR1 and CDR2: LNHDA, SQIVND (reference sequence). V dropped 4 bases and J dropped 0 bases, with 13 bases sitting between them. The CDR3 spells CASSNTGIYSYEQYF. The CDR3 DNA reads as TGTGCCAGTAGTAATACAGGGATTTACTCCTACGAGCAGTACTTC. The full variable domain, rest sourced from reference TRBV19 and TRBJ2-7, is DGGITQSPKYLFRKEGQNVTLSCEQNLNHDAMYWYRQDPGQGLRLIYYSQIVNDFQKGDIAEGYSVSREKKESFPLTVTSAQKNPTAFYLCASSNTGIYSYEQYFGPGTRLTVT.

The chain carries TRBV4-1 and TRBJ2-2; 12 nucleotides align to TRBD2. CDR3 length: 17 residues. CDR1 and CDR2 from the germline V gene are MGHRA and YSYEKL. V shed 4 bases and J 5 bases; nucleotides not matched to a gene: 8. CDR3 in DNA: TGCGCCAGCAGCCTCAGGACTAGCGGGGTTGGGACCGGGGAGCTGTTTTTT. Encoded protein: CASSLRTSGVGTGELFF.

The chain has TRBV24-1 and TRBJ1-1, with D perhaps matching TRBD1 (6 bases). The germline CDR1 and CDR2 sequences are KGHDR and SFDVKD. Trimming took 4 bases from V and 4 from J, leaving 15 bases between them. This CDR3 is 15 amino acids long. CDR3 amino acids: CATSDAQGSGTEAFF. The CDR3 bases are TGTGCCACCAGTGACGCTCAGGGGTCGGGCACTGAAGCTTTCTTT.

The chain joins TRBV4-2 to TRBJ2-7; TRBD2 matches at 8 bases. The V segment lost 0 bases and the J segment 5 bases; nucleotides outside the gene matches: 3. Germline CDR1 LGHNA, CDR2 YNFKEQ. There are 14 residues in the CDR3. In DNA, the CDR3 is TGTGCCAGCAGCCAAGATGGACTAGCCAACGAGCAGTACTTC. This translates into CASSQDGLANEQYF.

The chain is built from TRBV10-2 and TRBJ2-5, with 10 nucleotides matching TRBD2. V dropped 6 bases and J dropped 7; count of bases not matched to a gene: 11. The V gene's germline CDR1 is WSHSY and CDR2 SAAADI. This CDR3 has 15 amino acids. The CDR3 region is CASSRETSGLGTQYF. The CDR3 DNA reads TGCGCCAGCAGCCGCGAGACTAGCGGGTTGGGGACCCAGTACTTC.

The chain links TRBV7-9 to TRBJ2-2; 9 nucleotides agree with TRBD1. Germline CDR1 and CDR2: SEHNR and FQNEAQ (reference sequence). Losses at the gene ends were 8 bases for V and 7 bases for J; bases not matched to a gene: 5. CDR3 length: 13 amino acids. CDR3 nucleotides: TGTGCCAGCTGGGGACAGGGAATCGGGGAGCTGTTTTTT. Amino acids: CASWGQGIGELFF. Full variable domain (remainder filled in from reference TRBV7-9 and TRBJ2-2): DTGVSQNPRHKITKRGQNVTFRCDPISEHNRLYWYRQTLGQGPEFLTYFQNEAQLEKSRLLSDRFSAERPKGSFSTLEIQRTEQGDSAMYLCASWGQGIGELFFGEGSRLTVL.

This chain joins TRBV11-2 and TRBJ2-3; TRBD2 matches 8 bases. The junction had 7 bases not matched to a gene; V was cut back by 5 bases and J by 3 bases. This CDR3 has 15 residues. Per germline, CDR1 SGHAT and CDR2 FQNNGV. The CDR3 protein is CASSLLRLATDTQYF. Written as DNA, the CDR3 is TGTGCCAGCAGCCTCCTTCGACTAGCGACAGATACGCAGTATTTT. Based on the CDR3 plus reference TRBV11-2 and TRBJ2-3, the full variable domain is EAGVAQSPRYKIIEKRQSVAFWCNPISGHATLYWYQQILGQGPKLLIQFQNNGVVDDSQLPKDRFSAERLKGVDSTLKIQPAKLEDSAVYLCASSLLRLATDTQYFGPGTRLTVL.